What follows are 2 T cell receptor beta chains derived from one specimen sequenced in a study of regulatory T cells in long-lasting Graves disease. The time point is: newly diagnosed GD, antithyroid drugs for less than 3 months. PBMC RNA served as the TCR library source. Arm-PCR of CDR3 regions and iRepertoire HTBI primers were used to build TCR beta libraries. Via MiXCR, TCRdb re-called the multiplex PCR reads, giving one row per CDR3 protein. Here the sample spans around 500,000 distinct CDR3 sequences, roughly 15% being singletons. The data were also submitted as part of a second study, on T cells in Graves' hyperthyroidism and ophthalmopathy.

Sequences were derived from peripheral blood mononuclear cells (PBMCs), sampled at new diagnosis, from a patient treated with antithyroid drugs. These receptors were collected from a woman aged 35-65 years with Graves disease.

This clonotype was seen a handful of times. This chain connects TRBV5-1 to TRBJ2-7; D possibly uses TRBD1 or TRBD2 (5 bases each). From germline, CDR1 is SGHRS and CDR2 YFSETQ. This CDR3 region has 15 residues. The V and J ends lost 4 bases and 0 bases respectively, with 14 bases between them. Here the CDR3 reads CASSTGGTLSYEQYF. In nucleotides, the CDR3 is TGCGCCAGCAGCACGGGTGGGACCCTCTCCTACGAGCAGTACTTC. Complete variable domain (other parts from reference TRBV5-1 and TRBJ2-7): KAGVTQTPRYLIKTRGQQVTLSCSPISGHRSVSWYQQTPGQGLQFLFEYFSETQRNKGNFPGRFSGRQFSNSRSEMNVSTLELGDSALYLCASSTGGTLSYEQYFGPGTRLTVT.

The V gene is TRBV19, the J gene TRBJ2-3; D remains ambiguous. With 6 bases removed from V and 2 bases from J, the gap between germline ends came to 18 bases. This CDR3 spans 16 amino acids. Germline assignment: CDR1 LNHDA and CDR2 SQIVND (reference sequence). CDR3: CASRPGPRRTTDTQYF. In nucleotides, the CDR3 is TGTGCCAGTAGACCCGGTCCCCGGCGTACCACAGATACGCAGTATTTT.